This TCR beta chain was captured in a study of shared clonotypes between healthy human individuals (dated by TCRdb to 2020 to 2021). About the investigation overall: Two women and a few men aged 18 to 49 years were included in the cohort. Each donor's leukapheresis produced roughly between about 0.8 and 8.9 billion PBMCs. To increase sequencing depth and limit assay-specific biases, TCR repertoire library preparation and sequencing were carried out by different laboratories using diverse techniques. Blood TCR repertoires of several healthy adults were deeply sequenced to estimate repertoire size and the extent of clonotype sharing between individuals. For each donor, three plates each were used for CD4 naive and CD4 memory, two plates were used for CD8 naive, and one plate was used for CD8 memory.

The V end gives up 5 bases and the J end 0 bases, leaving 5 bases in the junction not matched to a gene. The germline V gene yields MDHEN for CDR1 and SYDVKM for CDR2. Taken from cysteine to phenylalanine, the CDR3 has 15 residues. Only CDR3 DNA is held: 45 bases, read in frame from base 1. As regards this clone: The antigen it recognizes is unknown. No qualities accompany the bases; no much larger clone lies one base away.

CD8 naive samples were obtained by positive selection for CCR7 among CD45RO-negative cells, yielding a CD45RA+CCR7+ population from which TemRA cells were excluded. Healthy HIV-negative adults with no recently reported acute infections or vaccinations were included as donors. Every donor was a Caucasian adult living in Nashville, Tennessee, USA. Blood was collected by leukapheresis, and PBMCs were isolated by Ficoll-Histopaque density gradient centrifugation and then cryopreserved in liquid nitrogen vapor phase. Analytical flow cytometry was used to check the purity and quantity of each magnetically sorted T cell population. Each sorted fraction had its genomic DNA isolated and then quantified by UV absorbance on a Nanodrop 2000c. Using the deep immunoSEQ assay, TCR CDR3 regions were amplified from genomic DNA by multiplex PCR. Genomic DNA extracted from each cell subset was distributed evenly over all wells of several immunoSEQ 96-well plates, and each plate served as one replicate. Each replicate PCR for sorted subsets received around 0.2 ug genomic DNA, equal to tens of thousands of T cell genomes. The purified libraries were quantified using a Qubit 3.0 fluorometer, sized with a Bioanalyzer 2100, and then quantified again using the KAPA Library Quantification kit. Every immunoSEQ 96-well plate was sequenced on a separate single-read 150-cycle Illumina NextSeq 550 flow cell. Per the source publication's procedure: Because only junctional sequences without quality scores were contained in the immunoSEQ output, filtering matching that applied to full-length reads could not be performed. To assign V/J genes and CDR3, sequences were annotated using PyIR, a Python wrapper for IgBLAST v1.9, with IMGT germline references. Reads with weak V/J assignments (E-value above 1e-6), missing CDR3, stop codons, out-of-frame junctions, or ambiguous translated residues were removed. V3J clonotypes were defined as sequences sharing an identical inferred V gene, J gene, and CDR3 amino acid sequence. To compute the percentage overlap between repertoires, the number of shared unique clonotypes was divided by the size of the smaller repertoire. Three approaches were used to assess repertoire richness: RTK rarefaction, the Chao1 estimator, and Recon v2.1 estimates of unobserved clonotypes. For all TCRbeta clonotypes obtained by the gDNA method from four donors, generation probabilities were computed with OLGA. Held by TCRdb, this immuneACCESS table contains in-frame sequences only and omits some clones. Under half of the omission traces to an unresolved V gene where checked; the cause of the rest is unknown. The V and J calls and clone size are taken from that table; D and trimming were inferred from the DNA. The sample records about 2,200,000 clones, approximately 94% of which are singletons. The leading ten clones occupy about 1.5% of the sample.

The paper's findings and limits, for the study overall: Based on pairwise subsampling, the degree of clonotype sharing among donors was expected to be affected by sequencing depth. Larger estimated clonotype richness was generally found for naive subsets than for memory subsets. The small number of donors limited the genetic and exposure-history diversity represented. Higher generation probabilities were observed for clonotypes shared by all four sorted-subset donors than for non-shared clonotypes. Sampling was restricted to blood, and TCR repertoires in tissues likely differ from the TCR repertoires found in blood. Rarefaction of sorted-subset datasets indicated incomplete sequencing despite the large sequencing depth. Across a handful of donors, approximately 5% of naive CD4, 3% to 4% of naive CD8, around 2.1% of memory CD4, and around 0.4% of memory CD8 clonotypes were shared.

This chain joins TRBV28 to TRBJ2-5; 8 central bases correspond to TRBD2. The receptor was isolated from a young man in good health. Some clones in this sample may be carry-over from other donors' samples. The source material was naive CD8+ T cells from PBMCs. The meaning of the sample's cell subset or site label: CD45RA+CCR7+. The CDR3 corresponds to CASSPYSGDQETQYF. The DNA reads as follows: TGTGCCAGCAGTCCCTATAGCGGGGACCAAGAGACCCAGTACTTC.